The sequence of this TCR beta chain was determined in a study of spatial heterogeneity in lung cancer. Study-wide background: Beta-chain sequences were consistently detected more often than alpha-chain sequences. Unique TCR and UMI combinations averaged more than ten appearances each in raw reads.

Germline values: CDR1 SQVTM, CDR2 ANQGSEA. J gave up 1 base and V 7 bases, and 4 bases lay outside the gene matches. The CDR3 totals 13 residues. TCR cDNA molecules each carried a unique molecular identifier. TCRdb processed the 5' RACE reads anew with MiXCR; each CDR3 protein has one entry. The table lists 36,000 or so distinct CDR3 sequences, 5.2% of them singletons. The time point was: sample taken at primary tumor resection. Whole RNA obtained from tumor, nontumor lung or frozen PBMC underwent sequencing without sorting. Samples came from some 73 TRACERx patients with untreated early-stage lung cancer.

This specimen was PBMCs, taken at surgery. The chain couples TRBV29-1 to TRBJ2-5, with 9 bases matching TRBD2. This receptor was identified in a female donor with early-stage non-small cell lung cancer. CDR3 bases: TGCAGCGCCCTGACTAGCGGCCAAGAGACCCAGTACTTC. This translates into CSALTSGQETQYF.